This record looks at one T cell receptor (beta chain) sequence and its context. Its antigen target is currently unknown. Base quality data are lacking; no much larger clone is found one base away. Whole blood was collected in K2EDTA tubes by collaborating institutions according to the institutions' own protocols. Collaborator samples were shipped for TCRbeta analysis as frozen whole blood, isolated PBMCs, or DNA extracted from either sample type. This entry is derived from a study of blood T cell repertoires in COVID-19 (TCRdb year 2020). Regarding the research as a whole: Samples from collaborators originated in the United States, Italy and Spain and spanned both the acute and convalescent phases of COVID-19. The prospective study material was composed of cDNA or gDNA derived from T cells, B-cell-depleted T cells, or PBMCs. Subjects who had been exposed to COVID-19, were actively infected with it, or had recovered from it provided the deeply sampled blood TCRbeta repertoires that made up the dataset. A freely available public database, intended as a resource for researchers studying the immune response to SARS-CoV-2, is where the repertoires were released. Samples came from the ongoing ImmuneRACE study (first 160 participants) plus 1,254 subjects from 6 global collaborators. Nearly every sample came with metadata listing a de-identified subject ID, COVID-19 status, age in years and sex. Where available, HLA class I and class II types were taken from metadata supplied by the sample provider and were not determined by assay-based typing. Overall results and qualifications from the work: The quantity of clinical and demographic metadata differed by source and by participant and was supplied without curation.

Via the germline V gene, CDR1 is MNHEY and CDR2 SVGAGI. At the junction V is shortened by 4 bases and J by 4 bases, with 16 bases in between. The cysteine opens and the phenylalanine closes a CDR3 of 15 amino acids. The retained sequence is limited to the CDR3, 45 bases, with the frame set at the first base. TCRbeta CDR3 regions were amplified from genomic DNA by means of the immunoSEQ Assay, a bias-controlled multiplex PCR. Under the source paper's analysis protocol: Nucleated cell counts per sample were estimated from amplification of reference gene primers within the assay. To quantify the absolute abundance of each unique TCRbeta CDR3 rearrangement, sequence reads were collapsed and filtered. For each sample, productive Simpson clonality was calculated by taking the square root of Simpson's diversity index across productive rearrangements. The table comes from immuneACCESS by way of TCRdb, which keeps in-frame sequences with V and J called. Part of the clones is missing from these tables; in studies checked, under half for an unresolved V gene and the rest for unknown reasons. That table furnishes V, J and clone size, whereas the DNA furnished D and trimming. The sample data list under 150,000 clones, and 90% of these were observed just once. Together, the top ten hold approximately 4.5% of the sample.

The rearrangement combines TRBV6-5 with TRBJ1-2; matching of 6 bases hints at TRBD1 as the D gene. The sequence was obtained from a woman between 50 and 59 years old with acute or convalescent COVID-19. The sample taken for sequencing was peripheral blood. The DNA reads TGTGCCAGCAGTTCAAAACAGGGTAGGGGCTATGGCTACACCTTC. Translated, this gives CASSSKQGRGYGYTF.